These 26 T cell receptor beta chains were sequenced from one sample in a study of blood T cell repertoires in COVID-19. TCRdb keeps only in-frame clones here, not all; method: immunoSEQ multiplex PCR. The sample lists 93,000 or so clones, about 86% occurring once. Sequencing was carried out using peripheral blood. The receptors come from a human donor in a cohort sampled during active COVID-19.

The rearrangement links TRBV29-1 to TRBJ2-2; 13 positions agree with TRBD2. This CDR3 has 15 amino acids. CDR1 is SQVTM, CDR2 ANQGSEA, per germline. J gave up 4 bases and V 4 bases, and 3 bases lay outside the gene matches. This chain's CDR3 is CSVVLAGGPTGELFF. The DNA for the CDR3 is TGCAGCGTTGTACTAGCGGGAGGGCCCACCGGGGAGCTGTTTTTT.

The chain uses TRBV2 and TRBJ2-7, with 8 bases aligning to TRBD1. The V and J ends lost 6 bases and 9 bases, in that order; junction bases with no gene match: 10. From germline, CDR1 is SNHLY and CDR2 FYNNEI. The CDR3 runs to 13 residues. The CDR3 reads CASRVGQGPPQYF. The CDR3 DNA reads TGTGCCAGCAGAGTCGGACAGGGACCCCCGCAGTACTTC. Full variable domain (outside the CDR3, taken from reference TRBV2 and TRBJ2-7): EPEVTQTPSHQVTQMGQEVILRCVPISNHLYFYWYRQILGQKVEFLVSFYNNEISEKSEIFDDQFSVERPDGSNFTLKIRSTKLEDSAMYFCASRVGQGPPQYFGPGTRLTVT.

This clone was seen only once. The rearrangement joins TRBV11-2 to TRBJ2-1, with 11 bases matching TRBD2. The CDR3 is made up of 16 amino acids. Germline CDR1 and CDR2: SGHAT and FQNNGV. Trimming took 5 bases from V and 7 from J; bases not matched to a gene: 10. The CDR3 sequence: CASSLVRWTSGNEQFF. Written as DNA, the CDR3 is TGTGCCAGCAGCCTAGTCAGGTGGACTAGCGGGAATGAGCAGTTCTTC.

The CDR3 nucleotides are TGTGCCAGCAGCCGGGGGGGGAGCGGCCACGAGCAGTACTTC. It codes for CASSRGGSGHEQYF. J is TRBJ2-7 and V is TRBV11-3, with 8 bases fitting TRBD2. There are 14 residues in the CDR3. Germline V gene sequence: CDR1 SGHNT, CDR2 YENEEA. Trimming took 5 bases from V and 5 from J; bases not matched to a gene: 8.

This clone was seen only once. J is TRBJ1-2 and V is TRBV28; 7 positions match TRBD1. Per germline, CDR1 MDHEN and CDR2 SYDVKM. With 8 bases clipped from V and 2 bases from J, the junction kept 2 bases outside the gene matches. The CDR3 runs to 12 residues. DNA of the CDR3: TGTGCCAGCTCGACAGGGAACTATGGCTACACCTTC. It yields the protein CASSTGNYGYTF.

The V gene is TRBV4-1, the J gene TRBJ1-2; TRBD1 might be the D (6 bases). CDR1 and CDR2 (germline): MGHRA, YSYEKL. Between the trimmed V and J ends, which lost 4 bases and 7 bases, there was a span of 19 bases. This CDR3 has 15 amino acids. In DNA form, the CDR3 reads TGCGCCAGCAGCCGCCGGGACATTGTCTGGGGTGGCTACACCTTC. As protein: CASSRRDIVWGGYTF.

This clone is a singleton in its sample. The CDR3 DNA is TGCGCCAGCAGCTTGTCGGGGGAAACTGAAGCTTTCTTT. It yields the protein CASSLSGETEAFF. The V and J genes are TRBV5-1 and TRBJ1-1, with D maybe TRBD1 (5 bases). The V end lost 1 base, the J end lost 5 bases, and 9 bases lay between the germline ends. Germline loops: CDR1 SGHRS, CDR2 YFSETQ. The CDR3 has 13 amino acids.

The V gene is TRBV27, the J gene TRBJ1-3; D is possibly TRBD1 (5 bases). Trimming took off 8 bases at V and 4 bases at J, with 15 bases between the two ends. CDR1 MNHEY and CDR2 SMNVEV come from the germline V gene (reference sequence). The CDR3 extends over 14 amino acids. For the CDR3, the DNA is TGTGCCAGCTGGGGGGTCTCGGGGGGAAACACCATATATTTT. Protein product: CASWGVSGGNTIYF.

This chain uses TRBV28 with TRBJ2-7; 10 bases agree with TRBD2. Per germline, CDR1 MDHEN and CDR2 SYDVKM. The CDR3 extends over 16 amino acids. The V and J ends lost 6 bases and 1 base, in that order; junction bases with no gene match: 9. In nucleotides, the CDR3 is TGTGCCAGCAGGTTACCTAGCGGGAGATTGTCCTACGAGCAGTACTTC. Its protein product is CASRLPSGRLSYEQYF.

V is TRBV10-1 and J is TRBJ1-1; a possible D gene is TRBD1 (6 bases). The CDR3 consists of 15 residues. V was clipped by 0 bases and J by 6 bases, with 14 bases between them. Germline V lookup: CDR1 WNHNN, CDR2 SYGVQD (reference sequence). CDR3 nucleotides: TGCGCCAGCAGTGAGTCTGGGGCGGGGGCCCCTGAAGCTTTCTTT. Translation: CASSESGAGAPEAFF.

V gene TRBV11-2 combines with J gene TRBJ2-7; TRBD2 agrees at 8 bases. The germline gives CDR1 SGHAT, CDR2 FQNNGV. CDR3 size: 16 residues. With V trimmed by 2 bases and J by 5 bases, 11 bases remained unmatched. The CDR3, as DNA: TGTGCCAGCAGCTTAAAGGTAGCGGGACGCCGGCACGAGCAGTACTTC. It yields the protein CASSLKVAGRRHEQYF.

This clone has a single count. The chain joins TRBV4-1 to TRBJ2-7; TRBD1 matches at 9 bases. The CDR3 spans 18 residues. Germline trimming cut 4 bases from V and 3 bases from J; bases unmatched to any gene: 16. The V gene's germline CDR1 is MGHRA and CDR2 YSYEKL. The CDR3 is CASSLLSQRGQGGYEQYF. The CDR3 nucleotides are TGCGCCAGCAGCCTATTGAGCCAAAGGGGACAGGGCGGCTACGAGCAGTACTTC.

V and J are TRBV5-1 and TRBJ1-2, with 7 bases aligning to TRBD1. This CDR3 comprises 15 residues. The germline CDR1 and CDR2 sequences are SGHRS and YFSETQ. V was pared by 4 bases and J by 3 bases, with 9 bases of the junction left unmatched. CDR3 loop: CASSPTGLEDYGYTF. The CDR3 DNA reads TGCGCCAGCAGCCCGACAGGGCTCGAAGACTATGGCTACACCTTC.

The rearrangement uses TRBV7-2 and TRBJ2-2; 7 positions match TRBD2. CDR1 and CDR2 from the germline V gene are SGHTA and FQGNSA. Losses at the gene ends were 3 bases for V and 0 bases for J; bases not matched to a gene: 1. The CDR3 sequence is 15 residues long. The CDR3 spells CASSLAGANTGELFF. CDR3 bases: TGTGCCAGCAGCTTGGCGGGAGCGAACACCGGGGAGCTGTTTTTT.

The CDR3 is CASSRTGGATNEKLFF. CDR3 coding DNA: TGTGCCAGCAGCAGGACAGGGGGTGCAACTAATGAAAAACTGTTTTTT. The rearrangement joins TRBV28 to TRBJ1-4, with TRBD1 matching 10 bases. This CDR3 has 16 residues. V shed 6 bases, J shed 0 bases, and the junction held 4 bases outside the gene matches. Germline V gene lookup returns CDR1 MDHEN and CDR2 SYDVKM.

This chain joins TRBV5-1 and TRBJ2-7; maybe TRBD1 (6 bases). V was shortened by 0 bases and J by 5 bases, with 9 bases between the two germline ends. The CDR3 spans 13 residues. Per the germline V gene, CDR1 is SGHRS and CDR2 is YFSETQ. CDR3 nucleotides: TGCGCCAGCAGCTTGGAATACAGGGACGAGCAGTACTTC. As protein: CASSLEYRDEQYF.

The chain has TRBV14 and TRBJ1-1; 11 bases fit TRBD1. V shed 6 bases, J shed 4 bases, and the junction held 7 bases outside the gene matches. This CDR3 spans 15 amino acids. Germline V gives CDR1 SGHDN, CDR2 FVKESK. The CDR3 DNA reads TGTGCCAGCAGAAGGGCCGGGACAGGGGGCACTGAAGCTTTCTTT. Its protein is CASRRAGTGGTEAFF. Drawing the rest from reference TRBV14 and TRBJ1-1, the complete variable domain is EAGVTQFPSHSVIEKGQTVTLRCDPISGHDNLYWYRRVMGKEIKFLLHFVKESKQDESGMPNNRFLAERTGGTYSTLKVQPAELEDSGVYFCASRRAGTGGTEAFFGQGTRLTVV.

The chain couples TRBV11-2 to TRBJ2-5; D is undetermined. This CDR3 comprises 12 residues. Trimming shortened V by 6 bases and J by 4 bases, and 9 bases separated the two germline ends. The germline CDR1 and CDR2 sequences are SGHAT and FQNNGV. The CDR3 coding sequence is TGTGCCAGCAGAGAGGTGGGAGAGACCCAGTACTTC. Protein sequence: CASREVGETQYF.

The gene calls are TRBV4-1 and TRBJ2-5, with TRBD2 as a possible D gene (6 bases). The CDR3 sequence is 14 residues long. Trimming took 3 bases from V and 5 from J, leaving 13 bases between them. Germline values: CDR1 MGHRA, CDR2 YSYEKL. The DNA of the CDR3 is TGCGCCAGCAGCCAGGGACTCGCAAGCGAGACCCAGTACTTC. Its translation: CASSQGLASETQYF.

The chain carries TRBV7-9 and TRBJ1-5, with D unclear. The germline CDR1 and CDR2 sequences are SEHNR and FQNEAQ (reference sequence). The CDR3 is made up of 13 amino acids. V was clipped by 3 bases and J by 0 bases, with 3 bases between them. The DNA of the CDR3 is TGTGCCAGCAGCTTCAGTAGCAATCAGCCCCAGCATTTT. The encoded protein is CASSFSSNQPQHF.

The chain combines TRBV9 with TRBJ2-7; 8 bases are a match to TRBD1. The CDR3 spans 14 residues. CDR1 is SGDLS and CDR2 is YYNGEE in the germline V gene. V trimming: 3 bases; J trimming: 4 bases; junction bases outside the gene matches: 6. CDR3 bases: TGTGCCAGCAGCGCAGACAGGGGAGGATACGAGCAGTACTTC. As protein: CASSADRGGYEQYF.

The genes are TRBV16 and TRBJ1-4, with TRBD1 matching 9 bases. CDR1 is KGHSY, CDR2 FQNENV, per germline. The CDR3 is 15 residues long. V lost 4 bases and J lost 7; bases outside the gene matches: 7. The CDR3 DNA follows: TGTGCCAGCAGCCGACAGGGGGGAGAGCGTGAAAAACTGTTTTTT. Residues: CASSRQGGEREKLFF.

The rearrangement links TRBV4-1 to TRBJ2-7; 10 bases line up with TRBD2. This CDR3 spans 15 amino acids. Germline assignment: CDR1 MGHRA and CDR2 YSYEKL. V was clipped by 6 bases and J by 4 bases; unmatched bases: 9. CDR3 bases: TGCGCCAGCAGACTACAGCGGGAGGGCCTGTACGAGCAGTACTTC. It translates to CASRLQREGLYEQYF.

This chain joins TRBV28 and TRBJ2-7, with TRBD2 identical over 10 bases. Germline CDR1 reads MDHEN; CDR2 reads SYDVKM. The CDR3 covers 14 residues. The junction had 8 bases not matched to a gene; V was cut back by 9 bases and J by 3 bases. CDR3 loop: CASIKLAGGYEQYF. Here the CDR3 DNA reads TGTGCCAGTATCAAATTAGCGGGAGGCTACGAGCAGTACTTC.

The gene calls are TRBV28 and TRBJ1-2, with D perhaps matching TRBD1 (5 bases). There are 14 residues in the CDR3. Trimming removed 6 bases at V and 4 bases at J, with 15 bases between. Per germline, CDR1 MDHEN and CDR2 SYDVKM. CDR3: CASSPPGGVYGYTF. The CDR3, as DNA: TGTGCCAGCAGCCCGCCGGGGGGTGTCTATGGCTACACCTTC.

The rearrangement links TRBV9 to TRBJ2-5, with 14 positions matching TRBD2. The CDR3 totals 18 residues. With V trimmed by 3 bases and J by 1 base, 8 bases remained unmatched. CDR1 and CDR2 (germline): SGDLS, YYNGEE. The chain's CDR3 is CASSGGLAGVRVQETQYF. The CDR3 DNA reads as TGTGCCAGCAGCGGGGGACTAGCGGGAGTAAGGGTCCAAGAGACCCAGTACTTC.